The rows below give T cell receptor beta chains drawn from one sample of a study of monozygotic twins with inflammatory bowel disease. TCRdb reprocessed the 5' RACE reads, keeping one entry per CDR3 protein, no DNA. This table holds around 370,000 distinct CDR3 sequences. The sequencing sample was made of blood. The receptors were gathered from a human donor with ulcerative colitis or Crohn's disease, or a healthy co-twin of an affected twin (not recorded which). The CDR3 runs from the conserved cysteine through the conserved F or W.

v_gene: TRBV20-1
len: 11
j_gene: TRBJ1-2
CDR3aa: CSARTGGGYTF

v_gene: TRBV7-3
len: 14
j_gene: TRBJ2-3
CDR3aa: CASSWSGGADTQYF

v_gene: TRBV2
len: 12
j_gene: TRBJ2-5
CDR3aa: CASLQGAETQYF

v_gene: TRBV6-5
len: 13
j_gene: TRBJ2-5
CDR3aa: CASRIAGSETQYF

v_gene: TRBV5-1
len: 17
j_gene: TRBJ2-6
CDR3aa: CASSFDRGWSGANVLTF

v_gene: TRBV28
len: 13
j_gene: TRBJ2-5
CDR3aa: CASSLYQAETQYF

v_gene: TRBV20-1
len: 15
j_gene: TRBJ2-7
CDR3aa: CSARDPGQGHYEQYF

v_gene: TRBV7-3
len: 15
j_gene: TRBJ2-3
CDR3aa: CASSPRTGFGDTQYF

v_gene: TRBV7-2
len: 16
j_gene: TRBJ2-7
CDR3aa: CASSLGVGGVSYEQYF

v_gene: TRBV12-3/TRBV12-4
len: 16
j_gene: TRBJ2-1
CDR3aa: CASRGRPAGYYNEQFF

v_gene: TRBV11-2
len: 15
j_gene: TRBJ1-4
CDR3aa: CASSHSGGGNEKLFF

v_gene: TRBV7-3
len: 18
j_gene: TRBJ1-1
CDR3aa: CASSLVPVAGGGFTEAFF

v_gene: TRBV7-9
len: 12
j_gene: TRBJ2-7
CDR3aa: CASSFGPDEQYF

v_gene: TRBV5-1
len: 13
j_gene: TRBJ2-2
CDR3aa: CASSPQGHGELFF

v_gene: TRBV29-1
len: 15
j_gene: TRBJ2-5
CDR3aa: CSVVRTGAYQETQYF

v_gene: TRBV20-1
len: 16
j_gene: TRBJ2-5
CDR3aa: CSARDPSGGPQETQYF

v_gene: TRBV27
len: 15
j_gene: TRBJ2-1
CDR3aa: CASSYMGAGGLEQFF

v_gene: TRBV3-1
len: 17
j_gene: TRBJ1-2
CDR3aa: CASSQLGRAATNYGYTF

v_gene: TRBV9
len: 15
j_gene: TRBJ2-1
CDR3aa: CASSPGGGAYNEQFF

v_gene: TRBV7-2
len: 15
j_gene: TRBJ2-3
CDR3aa: CASSPGLAGDGGMNF

v_gene: TRBV6-1
len: 16
j_gene: TRBJ2-1
CDR3aa: CASSDLLAGDLNEQFF

v_gene: TRBV19
len: 13
j_gene: TRBJ2-2
CDR3aa: CASSISNGGELFF

v_gene: TRBV5-1
len: 17
j_gene: TRBJ2-7
CDR3aa: CASSLVRGGGTPYEQYF

v_gene: TRBV6-5
len: 16
j_gene: TRBJ2-4
CDR3aa: CASSYDEGAAKNIQYF

v_gene: TRBV5-1
len: 16
j_gene: TRBJ1-2
CDR3aa: CASSLEWTGGIDGYTF

v_gene: TRBV7-2
len: 18
j_gene: TRBJ2-1
CDR3aa: CASSLGTSGARAYNEQFF

v_gene: TRBV29-1
len: 12
j_gene: TRBJ2-5
CDR3aa: CSVDRGRLGLYF

v_gene: TRBV7-9
len: 15
j_gene: TRBJ1-5
CDR3aa: CASSLEFGFNQPQHF

v_gene: TRBV12-3/TRBV12-4
len: 14
j_gene: TRBJ2-1
CDR3aa: CASSAQSSYNEQFF

v_gene: TRBV6-2/TRBV6-3
len: 15
j_gene: TRBJ2-1
CDR3aa: CASSYSRGSYNEQFF

v_gene: TRBV11-2
len: 15
j_gene: TRBJ2-7
CDR3aa: CASSLGAGGTYEQYF

v_gene: TRBV4-2
len: 16
j_gene: TRBJ2-7
CDR3aa: CASSQLASGASYEQYF

v_gene: TRBV19
len: 15
j_gene: TRBJ1-5
CDR3aa: CASTYGSHSNQPQHF

v_gene: TRBV5-1
len: 16
j_gene: TRBJ2-1
CDR3aa: CASSSLPEAAYNEQFF

v_gene: TRBV5-1
len: 16
j_gene: TRBJ2-7
CDR3aa: CASSPGGGLALDEQYF

v_gene: TRBV5-1
len: 15
j_gene: TRBJ2-5
CDR3aa: CASSPQIGPQETQYF

v_gene: TRBV20-1
len: 15
j_gene: TRBJ2-3
CDR3aa: CSARSLAGATDTQYF

v_gene: TRBV5-1
len: 16
j_gene: TRBJ2-3
CDR3aa: CASSSTGVGGTDTQYF

v_gene: TRBV5-1
len: 15
j_gene: TRBJ2-7
CDR3aa: CASSFEISGEYEQYF

v_gene: TRBV5-1
len: 16
j_gene: TRBJ2-2
CDR3aa: CASSLRTSQNTGELFF

v_gene: TRBV29-1
len: 17
j_gene: TRBJ2-5
CDR3aa: CSVERGLAGGGLETQYF

v_gene: TRBV9
len: 17
j_gene: TRBJ1-5
CDR3aa: CASSVGIGTDSNQPQHF

v_gene: TRBV7-9
len: 13
j_gene: TRBJ2-7
CDR3aa: CASTAGTGDEQYF

v_gene: TRBV20-1
len: 11
j_gene: TRBJ2-1
CDR3aa: CSAPFTGEQFF

v_gene: TRBV7-4
len: 16
j_gene: TRBJ1-5
CDR3aa: CASSSSGTDNNQPQHF

v_gene: TRBV5-4
len: 16
j_gene: TRBJ1-4
CDR3aa: CASSDSGQGIIEKLFF